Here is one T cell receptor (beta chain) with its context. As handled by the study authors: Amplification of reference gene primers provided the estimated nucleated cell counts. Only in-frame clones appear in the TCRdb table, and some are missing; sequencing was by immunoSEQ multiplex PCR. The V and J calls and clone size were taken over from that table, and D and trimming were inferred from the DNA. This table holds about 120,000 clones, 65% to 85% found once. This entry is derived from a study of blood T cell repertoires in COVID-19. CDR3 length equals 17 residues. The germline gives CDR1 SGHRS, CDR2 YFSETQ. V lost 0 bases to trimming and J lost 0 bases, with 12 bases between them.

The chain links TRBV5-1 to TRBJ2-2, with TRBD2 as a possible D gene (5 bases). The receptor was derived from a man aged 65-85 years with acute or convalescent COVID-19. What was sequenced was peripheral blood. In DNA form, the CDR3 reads TGCGCCAGCAGCTTGGGTCCCGAGGAGGCGAACACCGGGGAGCTGTTTTTT. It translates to CASSLGPEEANTGELFF.